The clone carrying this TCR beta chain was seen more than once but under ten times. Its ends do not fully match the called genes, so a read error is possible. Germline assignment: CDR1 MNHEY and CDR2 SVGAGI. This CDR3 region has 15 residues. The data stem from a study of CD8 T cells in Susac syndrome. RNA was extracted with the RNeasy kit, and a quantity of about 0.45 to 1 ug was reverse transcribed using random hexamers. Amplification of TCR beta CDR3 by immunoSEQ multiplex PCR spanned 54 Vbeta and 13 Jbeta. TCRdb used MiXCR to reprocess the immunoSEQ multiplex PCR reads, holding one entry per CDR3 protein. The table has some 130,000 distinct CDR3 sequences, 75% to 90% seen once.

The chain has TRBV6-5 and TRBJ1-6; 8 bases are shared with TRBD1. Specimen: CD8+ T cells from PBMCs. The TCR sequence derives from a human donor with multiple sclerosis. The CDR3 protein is CASSYSIQGASPLHF. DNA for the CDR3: TGTGCCAGCAGTTACTCGATTCAGGGGGCATCACCCCTCCATTTT.